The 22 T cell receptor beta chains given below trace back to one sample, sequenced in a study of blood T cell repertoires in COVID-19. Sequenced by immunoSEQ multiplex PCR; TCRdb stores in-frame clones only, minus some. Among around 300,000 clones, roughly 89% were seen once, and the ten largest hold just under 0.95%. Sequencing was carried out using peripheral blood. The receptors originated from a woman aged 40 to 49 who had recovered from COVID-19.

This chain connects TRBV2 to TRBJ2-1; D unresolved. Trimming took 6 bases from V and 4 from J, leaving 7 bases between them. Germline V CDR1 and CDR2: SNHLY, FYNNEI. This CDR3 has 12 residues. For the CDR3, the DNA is TGTGCCAGCAGGAGGATATACAATGAGCAGTTCTTC. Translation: CASRRIYNEQFF.

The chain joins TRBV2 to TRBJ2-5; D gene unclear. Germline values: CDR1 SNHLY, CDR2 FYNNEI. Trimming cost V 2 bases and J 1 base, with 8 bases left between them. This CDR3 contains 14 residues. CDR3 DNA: TGTGCCAGCAGTGAAAGCCCCGGCCAAGAGACCCAGTACTTC. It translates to CASSESPGQETQYF.

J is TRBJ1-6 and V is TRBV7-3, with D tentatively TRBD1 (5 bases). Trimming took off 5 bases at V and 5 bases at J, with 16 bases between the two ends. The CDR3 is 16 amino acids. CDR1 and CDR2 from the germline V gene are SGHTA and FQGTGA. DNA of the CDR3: TGTGCCAGCAGCGTGGAGGGACCCCCCAATAATTCACCCCTCCACTTT. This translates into CASSVEGPPNNSPLHF. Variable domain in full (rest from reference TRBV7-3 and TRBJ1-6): GAGVSQTPSNKVTEKGKYVELRCDPISGHTALYWYRQSLGQGPEFLIYFQGTGAADDSGLPNDRFFAVRPEGSVSTLKIQRTERGDSAVYLCASSVEGPPNNSPLHFGNGTRLTVT.

The CDR3 DNA is TGTGCCAGTAGTACTTCGGGGACAGGGGGCGCGGAGGCCAACGTCCTGACTTTC. Translated: CASSTSGTGGAEANVLTF. The J gene is TRBJ2-6, the V gene TRBV19; 12 bases agree with TRBD1. CDR1 LNHDA and CDR2 SQIVND come from the germline V gene (reference sequence). Trimming removed 4 bases from V and 6 bases from J; junction bases left unmatched: 10. The CDR3 has 18 amino acids. The variable domain in full, with the rest retrieved from reference TRBV19 and TRBJ2-6, is DGGITQSPKYLFRKEGQNVTLSCEQNLNHDAMYWYRQDPGQGLRLIYYSQIVNDFQKGDIAEGYSVSREKKESFPLTVTSAQKNPTAFYLCASSTSGTGGAEANVLTFGAGSRLTVL.

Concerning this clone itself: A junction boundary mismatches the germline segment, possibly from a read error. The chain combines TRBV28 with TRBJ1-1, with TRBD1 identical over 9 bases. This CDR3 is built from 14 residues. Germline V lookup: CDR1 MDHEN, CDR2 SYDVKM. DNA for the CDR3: TGTGCCAGCAGGGAACAGGGGGCTGGCACTAAAGCTTTCTTT. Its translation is CASREQGAGTKAFF. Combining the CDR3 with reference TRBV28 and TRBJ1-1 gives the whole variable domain DVKVTQSSRYLVKRTGEKVFLECVQDMDHENMFWYRQDPGLGLRLIYFSYDVKMKEKGDIPEGYSVSREKKERFSLILESASTNQTSMYLCASREQGAGTKAFFGQGTRLTVV.

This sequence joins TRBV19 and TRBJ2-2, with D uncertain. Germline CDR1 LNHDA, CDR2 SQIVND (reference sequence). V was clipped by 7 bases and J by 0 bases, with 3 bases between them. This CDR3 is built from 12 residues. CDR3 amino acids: CASTSNTGELFF. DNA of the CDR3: TGTGCCAGTACCTCGAACACCGGGGAGCTGTTTTTT.

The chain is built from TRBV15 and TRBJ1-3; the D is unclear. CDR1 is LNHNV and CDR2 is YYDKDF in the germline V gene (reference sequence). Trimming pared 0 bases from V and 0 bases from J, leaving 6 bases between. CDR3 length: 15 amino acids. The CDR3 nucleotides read TGTGCCACCAGCAGAGATCCCGGCTCTGGAAACACCATATATTTT. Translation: CATSRDPGSGNTIYF.

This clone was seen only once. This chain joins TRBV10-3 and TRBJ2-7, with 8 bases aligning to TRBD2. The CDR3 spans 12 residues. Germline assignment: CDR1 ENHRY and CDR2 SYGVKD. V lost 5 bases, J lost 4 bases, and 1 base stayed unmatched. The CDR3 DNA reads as TGTGCCATCAGTTTAGCGGGATACGAGCAGTACTTC. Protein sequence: CAISLAGYEQYF.

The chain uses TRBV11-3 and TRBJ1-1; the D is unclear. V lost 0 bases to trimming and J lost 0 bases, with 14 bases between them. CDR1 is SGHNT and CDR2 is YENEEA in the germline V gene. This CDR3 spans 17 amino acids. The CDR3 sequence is CASSLDRGGHLNTEAFF. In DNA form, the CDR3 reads TGTGCCAGCAGCTTAGATAGAGGTGGTCACTTGAACACTGAAGCTTTCTTT.

The chain's CDR3 is CASSLAAAGDNEKLFF. DNA of the CDR3: TGTGCCAGCAGCTTAGCGGCGGCAGGGGATAATGAAAAACTGTTTTTT. The chain has TRBV7-6 and TRBJ1-4; tentatively, D is TRBD1 (6 bases). The CDR3 runs 16 residues. Germline V CDR1 and CDR2: SGHVS, FNYEAQ. Between the trimmed V and J ends, which lost 0 bases and 4 bases, there was a span of 12 bases.

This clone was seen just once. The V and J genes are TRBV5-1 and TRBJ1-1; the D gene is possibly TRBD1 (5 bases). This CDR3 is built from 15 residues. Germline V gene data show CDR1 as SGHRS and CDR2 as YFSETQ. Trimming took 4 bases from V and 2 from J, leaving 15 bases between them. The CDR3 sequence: CASSPWDWINTEAFF. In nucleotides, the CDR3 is TGCGCCAGCAGCCCCTGGGACTGGATTAACACTGAAGCTTTCTTT.

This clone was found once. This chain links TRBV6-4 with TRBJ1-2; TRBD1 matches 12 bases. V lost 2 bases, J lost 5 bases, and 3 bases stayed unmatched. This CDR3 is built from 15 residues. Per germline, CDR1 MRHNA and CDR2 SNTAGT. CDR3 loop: CASSDGTGGGYGYTF. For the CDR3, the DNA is TGTGCCAGCAGTGACGGGACAGGGGGCGGTTATGGCTACACCTTC.

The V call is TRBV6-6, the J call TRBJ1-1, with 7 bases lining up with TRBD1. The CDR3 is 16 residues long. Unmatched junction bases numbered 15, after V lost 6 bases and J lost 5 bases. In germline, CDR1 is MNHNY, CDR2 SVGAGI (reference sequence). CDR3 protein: CASREGTDDRGTEAFF. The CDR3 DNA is TGTGCCAGCAGGGAGGGGACAGATGACCGGGGGACTGAAGCTTTCTTT.

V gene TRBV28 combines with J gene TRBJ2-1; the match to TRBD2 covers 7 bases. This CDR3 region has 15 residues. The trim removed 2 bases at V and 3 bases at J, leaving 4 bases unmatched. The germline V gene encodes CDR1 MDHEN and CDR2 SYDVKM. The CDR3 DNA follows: TGTGCCAGCAGTTTAGGCGGGAGTAACTACAATGAGCAGTTCTTC. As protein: CASSLGGSNYNEQFF.

DNA of the CDR3: TGTGCCAGCAGTCCCGGGACTAGCGGCTTCACAGATACGCAGTATTTT. It encodes CASSPGTSGFTDTQYF. V usage is TRBV3-1 (or the pseudogene TRBV3-2) and J usage is TRBJ2-3, with 11 positions matching TRBD2. V lost 6 bases, J lost 2 bases, and 7 bases stayed unmatched. Germline V gene data show CDR1 as LGHDT and CDR2 as YNNKEL (reference sequence). The CDR3 is 16 amino acids.

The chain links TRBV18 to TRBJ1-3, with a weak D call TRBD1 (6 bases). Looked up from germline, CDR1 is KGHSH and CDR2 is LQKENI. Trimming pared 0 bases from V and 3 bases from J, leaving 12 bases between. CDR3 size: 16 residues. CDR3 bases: TGTGCCAGCTCACCACCGGGGGGGCGAGGTGGAAACACCATATATTTT. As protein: CASSPPGGRGGNTIYF.

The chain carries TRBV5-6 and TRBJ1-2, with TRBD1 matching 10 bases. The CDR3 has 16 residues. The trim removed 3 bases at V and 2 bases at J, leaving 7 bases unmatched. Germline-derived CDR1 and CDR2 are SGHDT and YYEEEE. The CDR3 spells CASSSTGTGANYGYTF. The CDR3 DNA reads TGTGCCAGCAGCTCTACTGGGACAGGGGCCAACTATGGCTACACCTTC.

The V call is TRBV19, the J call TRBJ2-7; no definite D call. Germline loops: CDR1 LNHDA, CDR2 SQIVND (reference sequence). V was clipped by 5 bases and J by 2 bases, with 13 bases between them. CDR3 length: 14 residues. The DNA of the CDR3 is TGTGCCAGTAGTTTAGCCAGCGCAACCTACGAGCAGTACTTC. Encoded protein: CASSLASATYEQYF.

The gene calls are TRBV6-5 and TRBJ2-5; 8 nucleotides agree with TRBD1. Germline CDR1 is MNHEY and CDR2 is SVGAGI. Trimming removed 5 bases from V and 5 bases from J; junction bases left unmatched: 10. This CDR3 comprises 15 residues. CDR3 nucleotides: TGTGCCAGCAGTACCCGCCCAGGGGGCCACGAGACCCAGTACTTC. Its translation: CASSTRPGGHETQYF.

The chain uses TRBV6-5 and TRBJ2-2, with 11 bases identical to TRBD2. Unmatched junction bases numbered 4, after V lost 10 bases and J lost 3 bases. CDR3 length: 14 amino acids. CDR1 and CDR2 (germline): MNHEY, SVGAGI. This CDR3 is CATTSGTHTGELFF. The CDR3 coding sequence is TGTGCCACGACTAGCGGGACTCACACCGGGGAGCTGTTTTTT.

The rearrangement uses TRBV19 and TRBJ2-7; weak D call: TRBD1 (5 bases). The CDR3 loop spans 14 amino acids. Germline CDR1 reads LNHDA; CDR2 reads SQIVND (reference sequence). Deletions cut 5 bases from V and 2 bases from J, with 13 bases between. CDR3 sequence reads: CASSDLAGPYEQYF. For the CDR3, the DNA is TGTGCCAGTAGTGACTTGGCAGGGCCCTACGAGCAGTACTTC.

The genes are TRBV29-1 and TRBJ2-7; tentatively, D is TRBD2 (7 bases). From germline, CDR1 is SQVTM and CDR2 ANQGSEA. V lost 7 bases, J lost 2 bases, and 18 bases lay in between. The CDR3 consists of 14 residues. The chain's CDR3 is CSASGAGDTYEQYF. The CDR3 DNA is TGCAGCGCCTCAGGGGCGGGAGACACCTACGAGCAGTACTTC.